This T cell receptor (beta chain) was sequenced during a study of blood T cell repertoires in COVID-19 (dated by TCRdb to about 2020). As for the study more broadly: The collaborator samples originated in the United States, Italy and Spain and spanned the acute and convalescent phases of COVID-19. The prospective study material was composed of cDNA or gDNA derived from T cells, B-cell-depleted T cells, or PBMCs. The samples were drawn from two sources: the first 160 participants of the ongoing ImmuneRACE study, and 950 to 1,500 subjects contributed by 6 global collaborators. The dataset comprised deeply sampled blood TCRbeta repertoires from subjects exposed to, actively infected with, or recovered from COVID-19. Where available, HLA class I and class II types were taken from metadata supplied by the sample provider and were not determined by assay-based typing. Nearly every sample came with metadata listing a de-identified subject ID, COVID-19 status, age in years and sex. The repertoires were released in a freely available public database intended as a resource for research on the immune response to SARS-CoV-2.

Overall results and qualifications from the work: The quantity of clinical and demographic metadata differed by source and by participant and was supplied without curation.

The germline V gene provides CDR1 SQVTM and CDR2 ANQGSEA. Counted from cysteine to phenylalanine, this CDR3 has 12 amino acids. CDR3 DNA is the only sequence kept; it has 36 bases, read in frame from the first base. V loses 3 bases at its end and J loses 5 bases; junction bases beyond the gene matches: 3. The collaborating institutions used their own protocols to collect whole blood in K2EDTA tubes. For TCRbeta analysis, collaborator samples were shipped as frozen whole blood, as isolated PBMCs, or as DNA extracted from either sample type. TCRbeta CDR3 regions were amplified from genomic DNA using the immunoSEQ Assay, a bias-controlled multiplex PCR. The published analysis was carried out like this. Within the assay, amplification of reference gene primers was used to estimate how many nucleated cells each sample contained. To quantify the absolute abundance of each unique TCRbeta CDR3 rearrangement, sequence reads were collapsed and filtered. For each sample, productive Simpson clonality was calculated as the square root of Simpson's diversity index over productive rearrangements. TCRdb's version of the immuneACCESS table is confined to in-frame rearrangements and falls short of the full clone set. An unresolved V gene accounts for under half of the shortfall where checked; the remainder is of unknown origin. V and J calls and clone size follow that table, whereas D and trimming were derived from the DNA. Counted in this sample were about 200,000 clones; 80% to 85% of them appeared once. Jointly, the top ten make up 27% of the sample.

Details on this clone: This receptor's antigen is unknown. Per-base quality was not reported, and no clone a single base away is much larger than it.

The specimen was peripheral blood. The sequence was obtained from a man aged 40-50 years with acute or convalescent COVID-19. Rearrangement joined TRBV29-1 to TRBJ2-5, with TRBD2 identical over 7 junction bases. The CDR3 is CSVDWEGETQYF. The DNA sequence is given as TGCAGCGTTGATTGGGAGGGGGAGACCCAGTACTTC.